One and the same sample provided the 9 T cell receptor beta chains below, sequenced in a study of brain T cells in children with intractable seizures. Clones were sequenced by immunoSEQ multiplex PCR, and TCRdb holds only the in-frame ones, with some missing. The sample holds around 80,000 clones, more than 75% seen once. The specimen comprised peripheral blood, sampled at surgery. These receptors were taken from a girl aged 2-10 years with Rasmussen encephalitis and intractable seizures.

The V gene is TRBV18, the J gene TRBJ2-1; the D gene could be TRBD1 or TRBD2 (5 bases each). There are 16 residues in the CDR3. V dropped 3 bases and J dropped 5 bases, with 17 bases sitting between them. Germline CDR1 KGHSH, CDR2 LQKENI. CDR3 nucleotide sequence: TGTGCCAGCTCACCTCGTGAGGGGAGTGGGAACAATGAGCAGTTCTTC. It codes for CASSPREGSGNNEQFF.

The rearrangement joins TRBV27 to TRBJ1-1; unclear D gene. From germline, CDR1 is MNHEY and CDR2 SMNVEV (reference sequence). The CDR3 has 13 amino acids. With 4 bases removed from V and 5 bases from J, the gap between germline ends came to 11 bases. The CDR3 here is CASSSTKVTEAFF. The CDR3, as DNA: TGTGCCAGCAGTTCCACCAAGGTTACTGAAGCTTTCTTT.

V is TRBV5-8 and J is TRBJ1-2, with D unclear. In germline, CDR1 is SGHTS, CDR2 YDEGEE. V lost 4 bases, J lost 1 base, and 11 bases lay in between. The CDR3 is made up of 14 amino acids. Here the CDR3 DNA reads TGTGCCAGCAGCCTGGATCGGATTAACTATGGCTACACCTTC. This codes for CASSLDRINYGYTF.

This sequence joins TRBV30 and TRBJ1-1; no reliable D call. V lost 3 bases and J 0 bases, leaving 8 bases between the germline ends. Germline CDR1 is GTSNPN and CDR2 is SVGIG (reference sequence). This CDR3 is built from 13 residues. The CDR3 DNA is TGTGCCTGGAGGGACCGGATGAACACTGAAGCTTTCTTT. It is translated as CAWRDRMNTEAFF.

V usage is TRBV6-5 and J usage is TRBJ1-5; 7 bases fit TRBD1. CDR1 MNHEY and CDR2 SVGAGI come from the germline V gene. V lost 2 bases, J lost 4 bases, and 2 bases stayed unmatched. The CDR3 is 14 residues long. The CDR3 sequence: CASSYGTDNQPQHF. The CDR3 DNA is TGTGCCAGCAGTTACGGGACAGATAATCAGCCCCAGCATTTT.

CDR3 nucleotide sequence: TGTGCCAGCAGCCGCCGACAGGGGGTCTTACCCCAGCATTTT. It is translated as CASSRRQGVLPQHF. V is TRBV27 and J is TRBJ1-5; 9 bases are a match to TRBD1. CDR1 is MNHEY and CDR2 is SMNVEV in the germline V gene (reference sequence). This CDR3 has 14 amino acids. V shed 6 bases and J 10 bases; nucleotides not matched to a gene: 10.

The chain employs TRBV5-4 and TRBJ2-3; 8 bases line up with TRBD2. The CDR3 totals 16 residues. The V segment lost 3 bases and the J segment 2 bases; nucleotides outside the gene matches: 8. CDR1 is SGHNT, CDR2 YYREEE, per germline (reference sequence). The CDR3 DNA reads TGTGCCAGCAGCTCCGTTGGCGGGGGGCTCACAGATACGCAGTATTTT. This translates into CASSSVGGGLTDTQYF.

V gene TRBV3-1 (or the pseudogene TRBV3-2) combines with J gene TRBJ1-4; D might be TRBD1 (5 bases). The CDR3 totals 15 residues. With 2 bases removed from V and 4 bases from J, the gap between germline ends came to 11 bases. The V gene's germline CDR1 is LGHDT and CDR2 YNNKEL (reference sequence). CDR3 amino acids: CASSQYPGSNEKLFF. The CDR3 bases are TGTGCCAGCAGCCAATATCCAGGGAGTAATGAAAAACTGTTTTTT.

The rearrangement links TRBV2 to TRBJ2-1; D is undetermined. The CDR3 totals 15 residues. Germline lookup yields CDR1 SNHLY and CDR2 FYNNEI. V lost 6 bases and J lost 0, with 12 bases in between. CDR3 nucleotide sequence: TGTGCCAGCAGAATTACTAAGAACTCCTACAATGAGCAGTTCTTC. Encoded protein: CASRITKNSYNEQFF.